This T cell receptor beta chain was recorded in a study of blood T cell repertoires in COVID-19. Trimming removed 8 bases from V and 3 bases from J; junction bases left unmatched: 7. The CDR3 has 15 residues. Germline V gene data show CDR1 as LNHDA and CDR2 as SQIVND (reference sequence). This clone was seen once. Participants spanned ages roughly 18 to 95 years and resided in 20 to 30 US areas. Each participant's cohort was designated according to participant-reported clinical history. In the authors' workflow: Reference gene primer amplification gave nucleated cell count estimates. Repertoires were generated with immunoSEQ multiplex PCR, while TCRdb's copy carries only in-frame clones and drops some. That table furnishes V, J and clone size, whereas the DNA furnished D and trimming. This sample has 310,000 or so clones, with 89% found just once.

The sample consisted of PBMCs or T cells enriched from blood (not recorded which). The chain couples TRBV19 to TRBJ2-1; 10 bases map to TRBD2. The origin of this receptor is a woman aged 40 to 55 who had recovered from COVID-19. The CDR3 reads CASGPGTSDYNEQFF. The CDR3 coding sequence is TGTGCCAGTGGACCCGGGACTAGCGACTACAATGAGCAGTTCTTC.